The clone carrying this T cell receptor (beta chain) was counted many times. This CDR3 has 19 residues. CDR1 is LGHNA, CDR2 YNFKEQ, per germline. The ends lost 1 base at V and 3 bases at J; junction bases unmatched: 11. The entry originates in a study of T-cell reconstitution after alpha-beta-depleted transplantation in children. Unique molecular identifiers were built into the TCRbeta library. TCRdb processed the PCR reads anew with MiXCR; each CDR3 protein has one entry. The top ten clones hold less than 25% of a sample with 280,000 or so distinct CDR3 sequences, 11% of them seen once. The sequence came from a male patient aged 2 to 9 who had a stem cell transplant for chronic granulomatous disease, so the T cells may come from the graft donor. The chain employs TRBV4-2 and TRBJ2-7; 14 bases are shared with TRBD2. The source was peripheral blood, collected 180 days after TCRalphabeta/CD19-depleted stem cell transplant. The CDR3 spells CASSQGLMGLAGENYEQYF. For the CDR3, the DNA is TGTGCCAGCAGCCAAGGACTAATGGGACTAGCGGGAGAAAACTACGAGCAGTACTTC.